The next 31 T cell receptor beta chains were all read from a single sample in a study of cytomegalovirus exposure and HLA in healthy donors. A multiplex PCR was run with 60 Vbeta primers and 13 Jbeta primers. Generated by immunoSEQ multiplex PCR, the TCRdb table keeps only in-frame clones and is missing some. Here the sample spans approximately 140,000 clones, approximately 70% being singletons. Sequenced input: PBMCs. These receptors originate from a woman aged 55-75 years in good health and CMV-seronegative.

The genes are TRBV9 and TRBJ2-3, with TRBD2 matching over 7 bases. From germline, CDR1 is SGDLS and CDR2 YYNGEE. V trimming: 4 bases; J trimming: 2 bases; junction bases outside the gene matches: 7. This CDR3 contains 15 residues. CDR3 region: CASSPTTSFTDTQYF. In DNA, the CDR3 is TGTGCCAGCAGCCCGACGACTAGCTTCACAGATACGCAGTATTTT.

The J gene is TRBJ2-3, the V gene TRBV6-5; a weak D match, TRBD2 (5 bases). The CDR3 extends over 16 amino acids. V was pared by 2 bases and J by 2 bases, with 14 bases between. Germline CDR1 is MNHEY and CDR2 is SVGAGI. The CDR3, as DNA: TGTGCCAGCAGTTACGCGGGCAGTGGGGACACAGATACGCAGTATTTT. The encoded protein is CASSYAGSGDTDTQYF.

The chain carries TRBV5-1 and TRBJ1-1; 9 nucleotides match TRBD1. CDR1 and CDR2 from the germline V gene are SGHRS and YFSETQ. V gave up 0 bases and J gave up 3 bases; unmatched junction bases: 0. This CDR3 is 14 amino acids long. The chain's CDR3 is CASSLGTGDTEAFF. DNA for the CDR3: TGCGCCAGCAGCTTGGGGACAGGGGACACTGAAGCTTTCTTT. The variable domain in full, with the rest retrieved from reference TRBV5-1 and TRBJ1-1, is KAGVTQTPRYLIKTRGQQVTLSCSPISGHRSVSWYQQTPGQGLQFLFEYFSETQRNKGNFPGRFSGRQFSNSRSEMNVSTLELGDSALYLCASSLGTGDTEAFFGQGTRLTVV.

This clone has a handful of counts. The V gene is TRBV28, the J gene TRBJ2-5, with 9 bases identical to TRBD2. The DNA end lines up better with TRBJ2-7; the J call may be wrong. There are 18 residues in the CDR3. Germline loops: CDR1 MDHEN, CDR2 SYDVKM. The CDR3 coding sequence is TGTGCCAGCAGTTTAGCCCGTTCGGCTAGCGGGGCCTCCTACGAGCAGTACTTC. This sequence encodes CASSLARSASGASYEQYF.

The V and J genes are TRBV5-1 and TRBJ2-3; the D is unclear. The V gene lost 1 base and the J gene lost 2 bases, with 11 bases spanning the gap. This CDR3 comprises 15 residues. Per the germline V gene, CDR1 is SGHRS and CDR2 is YFSETQ. The CDR3 nucleotides are TGCGCCAGCAGCTTGACCGGGTCTGTCACAGATACGCAGTATTTT. This encodes CASSLTGSVTDTQYF.

The chain is built from TRBV10-2 and TRBJ2-5; 14 bases line up with TRBD2. Germline values: CDR1 WSHSY, CDR2 SAAADI. This CDR3 has 14 residues. After removal of 4 bases from V and 7 bases from J, the junction contained 2 bases not matched to a gene. The DNA for the CDR3 is TGCGCCAGCAGTGTTGGACTAGCGGGAGGGACCCAGTACTTC. It yields the protein CASSVGLAGGTQYF.

The gene calls are TRBV5-1 and TRBJ2-1; D is unclear. The CDR3 contains 16 residues. Trimming took 2 bases from V and 3 from J, leaving 15 bases between them. Germline CDR1 reads SGHRS; CDR2 reads YFSETQ. The CDR3 protein is CASSFRLGGGYNEQFF. The CDR3 coding sequence is TGCGCCAGCAGCTTTCGCCTCGGCGGCGGCTACAATGAGCAGTTCTTC.

This clone was seen a handful of times. The chain links TRBV27 to TRBJ2-1, with TRBD2 as a possible D gene (6 bases). Germline assignment: CDR1 MNHEY and CDR2 SMNVEV (reference sequence). CDR3 size: 14 residues. Trimming pared 3 bases from V and 3 bases from J, leaving 9 bases between. In nucleotides, the CDR3 is TGTGCCAGCAGTTTGCGGCGGGGCTACAATGAGCAGTTCTTC. Its protein product is CASSLRRGYNEQFF.

The chain joins TRBV7-2 to TRBJ2-3; possible D gene TRBD1, 7 bases. The CDR3 has 14 amino acids. CDR1 is SGHTA, CDR2 FQGNSA, per germline. The V end lost 5 bases, the J end lost 3 bases, and 12 bases lay between the germline ends. This chain's CDR3 is CASSPGDRTDTQYF. The CDR3 bases are TGTGCCAGCAGCCCGGGGGACAGAACAGATACGCAGTATTTT.

The chain couples TRBV6-4 to TRBJ1-3; D call uncertain. The CDR3 extends over 15 amino acids. Germline CDR1 and CDR2: MRHNA and SNTAGT. Trimming removed 2 bases at V and 0 bases at J, with 8 bases between. The CDR3 nucleotides read TGTGCCAGCAGTGACCGGCGGCTCTCTGGAAACACCATATATTTT. Protein: CASSDRRLSGNTIYF.

The chain joins TRBV5-4 to TRBJ2-5; D is perhaps TRBD1 (6 bases). Per germline, CDR1 SGHNT and CDR2 YYREEE (reference sequence). V lost 2 bases, J lost 5 bases, and 16 bases lay in between. The CDR3 extends over 15 amino acids. The DNA for the CDR3 is TGTGCCAGCAGCTTAGATCAGGGGCGAGTGGAGACCCAGTACTTC. Protein sequence: CASSLDQGRVETQYF.

The chain employs TRBV28 and TRBJ1-2; D possibly corresponds to TRBD1 (6 bases). This CDR3 has 12 amino acids. Germline lookup yields CDR1 MDHEN and CDR2 SYDVKM. Trimming stripped 5 bases from V and 7 bases from J, with 11 bases between. CDR3 sequence: CASSPTGFGYTF. The CDR3, as DNA: TGTGCCAGCAGTCCCACAGGGTTTGGCTACACCTTC.

The chain joins TRBV19 to TRBJ2-5; 10 positions agree with TRBD2. CDR3 length: 13 residues. Germline V gives CDR1 LNHDA, CDR2 SQIVND (reference sequence). J lost 5 bases, V lost 5 bases, and 2 bases had no gene match. CDR3 residues: CASSPLAGETQYF. CDR3 nucleotides: TGTGCCAGTAGTCCACTAGCGGGGGAGACCCAGTACTTC.

This chain uses TRBV7-9 with TRBJ2-3; 8 bases are a match to TRBD2. V shed 8 bases and J 4 bases; nucleotides not matched to a gene: 8. The CDR3 totals 14 residues. Germline CDR1 and CDR2: SEHNR and FQNEAQ (reference sequence). CDR3 in DNA: TGTGCCAGCGAGGCCGGGGGGGCCCCAGATACGCAGTATTTT. It encodes CASEAGGAPDTQYF.

The chain couples TRBV5-1 to TRBJ1-2, with D maybe TRBD1 (5 bases). V lost 0 bases to trimming and J lost 7 bases, with 7 bases between them. The germline gives CDR1 SGHRS, CDR2 YFSETQ. The CDR3 has 12 residues. The CDR3 bases are TGCGCCAGCAGCTTGGACAGGTTTGGCTACACCTTC. Protein: CASSLDRFGYTF.

This clone showed up just once. This sequence joins TRBV7-2 and TRBJ2-7, with 11 bases lining up with TRBD2. The CDR3 loop spans 19 amino acids. The junction had 18 bases not matched to a gene; V was cut back by 5 bases and J by 3 bases. Germline-derived CDR1 and CDR2 are SGHTA and FQGNSA. CDR3 in amino acids: CASSGRAGLAGGNSYEQYF. DNA of the CDR3: TGTGCCAGCAGCGGTAGGGCGGGGCTAGCGGGGGGAAACAGCTACGAGCAGTACTTC.

CDR3 DNA: TGTGCCAGCAGTGACGGGTTCCACGAGCAGTACTTC. As protein: CASSDGFHEQYF. This rearrangement joins TRBV2 to TRBJ2-7; no reliable D call. Germline-derived CDR1 and CDR2 are SNHLY and FYNNEI. Trimming left V 3 bases short and J 5 bases short, with 8 bases between. The CDR3 runs to 12 residues. The whole variable domain, remainder taken from reference TRBV2 and TRBJ2-7, is EPEVTQTPSHQVTQMGQEVILRCVPISNHLYFYWYRQILGQKVEFLVSFYNNEISEKSEIFDDQFSVERPDGSNFTLKIRSTKLEDSAMYFCASSDGFHEQYFGPGTRLTVT.

This clone was recorded a few times. The rearrangement uses TRBV5-4 and TRBJ2-7; D is unresolved. The V gene's germline CDR1 is SGHNT and CDR2 YYREEE (reference sequence). V was cut by 0 bases and J by 2 bases, with 9 bases left in between. This CDR3 has 14 residues. CDR3: CASSLGHETYEQYF. CDR3 coding DNA: TGTGCCAGCAGCTTGGGGCATGAAACCTACGAGCAGTACTTC.

The chain employs TRBV19 and TRBJ1-4; D unclear. CDR3 length: 16 residues. The germline V and J ends were trimmed by 3 bases and 0 bases, with 11 bases remaining between them. The V gene's germline CDR1 is LNHDA and CDR2 SQIVND (reference sequence). In DNA, the CDR3 is TGTGCCAGTAGTATGGTATGGGGAGCAACTAATGAAAAACTGTTTTTT. Translation gives CASSMVWGATNEKLFF.

The rearrangement joins TRBV6-6 to TRBJ2-7; 8 nucleotides line up with TRBD1. The CDR3 contains 16 residues. The V gene end was trimmed by 5 bases and the J gene end by 0 bases; junction bases not matched to a gene: 9. Looked up from germline, CDR1 is MNHNY and CDR2 is SVGAGI (reference sequence). The CDR3, as DNA: TGTGCCAGCAGTGGGTCAGGGGGCGCGGACTCCTACGAGCAGTACTTC. It yields the protein CASSGSGGADSYEQYF.

Comment on this clone: A read error may account for a junction end that differs from germline. The rearrangement links TRBV7-9 to TRBJ1-6, with 9 bases aligning to TRBD1. CDR1 is SEHNR and CDR2 is FQNEAQ in the germline V gene (reference sequence). This CDR3 comprises 15 residues. The CDR3 sequence is CSSRLTGGIHSPLHF. Here the CDR3 DNA reads TGTTCCAGCAGATTAACAGGGGGCATCCATTCACCCCTCCACTTT.

This clone has only a few counts. This chain connects TRBV11-3 to TRBJ1-2; D ambiguous. V lost 7 bases, J lost 6 bases, and 15 bases lay in between. The length of the CDR3 is 13 residues. Germline V lookup: CDR1 SGHNT, CDR2 YENEEA. The CDR3 DNA sequence: TGTGCCAGCACCTGGCGTCAGGCTGATGGCTACACCTTC. Amino acids: CASTWRQADGYTF.

The chain couples TRBV10-2 to TRBJ1-5, with D maybe TRBD1 (5 bases). The CDR3 sequence is 12 residues long. Trimming shortened V by 6 bases and J by 4 bases, and 7 bases separated the two germline ends. Germline CDR1 and CDR2: WSHSY and SAAADI. The CDR3 loop reads CASRGGNQPQHF. The CDR3 DNA follows: TGCGCCAGCAGGGGGGGAAATCAGCCCCAGCATTTT.

The CDR3 region has the DNA TGTGCCAGCAGCCCACTAGGGGGTAGATCGTCGAGCGAGCAGTACTTC. Amino acids: CASSPLGGRSSSEQYF. The V call is TRBV5-4, the J call TRBJ2-7; tentative D call: TRBD1 (6 bases). The germline gives CDR1 SGHNT, CDR2 YYREEE (reference sequence). The CDR3 has 16 amino acids. Between the trimmed V and J ends, which lost 4 bases and 6 bases, there was a span of 23 bases.

This clone has only one observation. The rearrangement joins TRBV19 to TRBJ1-3; 7 bases are a match to TRBD1. Trimming removed 5 bases from V and 0 bases from J; junction bases left unmatched: 7. The CDR3 spans 16 residues. The germline CDR1 and CDR2 sequences are LNHDA and SQIVND (reference sequence). CDR3 coding DNA: TGTGCCAGTAGTCCGGGACAGAGAAACTCTGGAAACACCATATATTTT. Amino acid sequence: CASSPGQRNSGNTIYF.

This clone was recorded only once. The CDR3: CASSIGQGASDEQFF. The CDR3 coding sequence is TGTGCCAGTAGTATAGGACAGGGGGCGTCGGATGAGCAGTTCTTC. J is TRBJ2-1 and V is TRBV19; 10 bases are a match to TRBD1. The CDR3 extends over 15 amino acids. Per germline, CDR1 LNHDA and CDR2 SQIVND (reference sequence). Losses at the gene ends were 1 base for V and 8 bases for J; bases not matched to a gene: 5. Complete variable domain (other parts from reference TRBV19 and TRBJ2-1): DGGITQSPKYLFRKEGQNVTLSCEQNLNHDAMYWYRQDPGQGLRLIYYSQIVNDFQKGDIAEGYSVSREKKESFPLTVTSAQKNPTAFYLCASSIGQGASDEQFFGPGTRLTVL.

The rearrangement uses TRBV28 and TRBJ2-7, with a tentative D call TRBD2 (5 bases). The ends were cut back, 5 bases at V and 4 bases at J, with 18 bases in the middle. The CDR3 covers 15 residues. Germline loops: CDR1 MDHEN, CDR2 SYDVKM. DNA of the CDR3: TGTGCCAGCAGTCGACGGATGGACTCTTTTTACGAGCAGTACTTC. It encodes CASSRRMDSFYEQYF.

The J gene is TRBJ2-7, the V gene TRBV10-1; 8 nucleotides agree with TRBD2. V shed 8 bases, J shed 5 bases, and the junction held 8 bases outside the gene matches. The CDR3 spans 13 residues. Germline V gives CDR1 WNHNN, CDR2 SYGVQD (reference sequence). For the CDR3, the DNA is TGCGCCAGCCCAGCGGGAGAGAATGACGAGCAGTACTTC. This codes for CASPAGENDEQYF.

The chain couples TRBV9 to TRBJ2-7, with 7 bases lining up with TRBD1. CDR3 length: 15 amino acids. Germline V gene data show CDR1 as SGDLS and CDR2 as YYNGEE. V shed 3 bases and J 1 base; nucleotides not matched to a gene: 7. Here the CDR3 reads CASSEGASESYEQYF. The CDR3 region has the DNA TGTGCCAGCAGCGAGGGGGCTAGTGAGTCCTACGAGCAGTACTTC.

The chain carries TRBV12-5 and TRBJ2-7, with D possibly being TRBD2 (7 bases). This CDR3 is built from 13 residues. From germline, CDR1 is LGHNT and CDR2 FRNRAP. Trimming took 1 base from V and 6 from J, leaving 10 bases between them. The DNA for the CDR3 is TGTGCTAGTGGTTTGGACGGGGGGCGCGAGCAGTACTTC. Its protein is CASGLDGGREQYF.

The V and J genes are TRBV4-2 and TRBJ2-5; 9 nucleotides align to TRBD2. The CDR3 runs 15 residues. Germline CDR1 LGHNA, CDR2 YNFKEQ. V shed 1 base, J shed 5 bases, and the junction held 5 bases outside the gene matches. The CDR3 bases are TGTGCCAGCAGCCAAGTCGCGGGAGGGTTGGAGACCCAGTACTTC. Its protein is CASSQVAGGLETQYF.